Included here is one T cell receptor (beta chain) sequence, with context. Its antigen is as yet unknown. The sample's time point: pre-sensitization, week 0. Treatment indicated: therapeutic diphenylcyclopropenone sensitization with weekly scalp DPC. This record belongs to a study of human T cells and chemical hapten exposure. Study information: Readings were taken at 6 days from patch tests that had applied 0.01% DPC to the upper back.

In the original analysis: TCR counts had a median of about 100,000 per sample and spanned about 20,000 to 700,000. TCRdb reprocessed the RACE reads via MiXCR and lists one record per CDR3 protein. The V and J calls and clone size are TCRdb's, not the authors'. Found here are 300,000 to 400,000 distinct CDR3 sequences, 4.5% to 5.5% of them singletons; the top ten hold approximately 2.8%. Study-level results: Patch test score was positively correlated with the counts of PT1 expanded TCRs. Expanded TCRs produced significantly more large CDR3 similarity clusters than controls did.

This TCR was recovered from a woman aged 45 to 65 with alopecia areata. Some clones in this sample may be carry-over from other donors' samples. This specimen was whole blood, taken in connection with sensitization to the hapten diphenylcyclopropenone (DPC).

CDR3 sequence: CASSPSGAPTDTQYF. As DNA, the CDR3 is TGTGCCAGCAGCCCTAGCGGGGCTCCCACAGATACGCAGTATTTT. This chain links TRBV9 with TRBJ2-3; 9 nucleotides match TRBD2. The germline V gene encodes CDR1 SGDLS and CDR2 YYNGEE. CDR3 length: 15 amino acids. J lost 2 bases, V lost 4 bases, and 5 bases had no gene match.